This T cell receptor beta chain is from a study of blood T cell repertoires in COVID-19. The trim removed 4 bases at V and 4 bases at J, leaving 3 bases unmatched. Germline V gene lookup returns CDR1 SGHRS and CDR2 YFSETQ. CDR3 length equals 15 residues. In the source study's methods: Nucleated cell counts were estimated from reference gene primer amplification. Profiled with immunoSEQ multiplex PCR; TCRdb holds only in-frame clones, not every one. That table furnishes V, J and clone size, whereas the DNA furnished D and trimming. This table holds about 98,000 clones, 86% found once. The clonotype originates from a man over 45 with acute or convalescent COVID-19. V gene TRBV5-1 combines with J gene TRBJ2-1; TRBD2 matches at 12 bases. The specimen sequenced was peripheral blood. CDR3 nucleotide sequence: TGCGCCAGCAGCCTCCTAGCGGGAGGGTACAATGAGCAGTTCTTC. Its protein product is CASSLLAGGYNEQFF. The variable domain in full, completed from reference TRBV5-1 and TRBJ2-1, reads KAGVTQTPRYLIKTRGQQVTLSCSPISGHRSVSWYQQTPGQGLQFLFEYFSETQRNKGNFPGRFSGRQFSNSRSEMNVSTLELGDSALYLCASSLLAGGYNEQFFGPGTRLTVL.